Sequencing of this T cell receptor (beta chain) was carried out in a study of post-analysis software for immune sequencing data. Study outcomes and limitations: A significant reduction in normalized Chao1 diversity was observed in multiple sclerosis patients versus controls.

Each TCR beta cDNA library carried unique molecular identifiers. Researchers reported roughly 0.5 million cDNA molecules coming from roughly 0.93 to 9.6 million T cells. TCRdb re-analysed the PCR reads in MiXCR, keeping a single row per CDR3 protein. The sample records fewer than 600,000 distinct CDR3 sequences, less than 45% being singletons. This clonotype was recorded a few times. Antigen: not known. Specimen: blood. This TCR was recovered from a girl between 10 and 17 years old with multiple sclerosis.

The CDR3 DNA sequence: TGCGCCAGCAGCCAAGTATCCACCCGCTCCTACGAGCAGTACTTC. Protein sequence: CASSQVSTRSYEQYF. This sequence joins TRBV4-1 and TRBJ2-7; D not certain. Trimming took off 1 base at V and 0 bases at J, with 10 bases between the two ends. Germline CDR1 is MGHRA and CDR2 is YSYEKL. This CDR3 comprises 15 residues.